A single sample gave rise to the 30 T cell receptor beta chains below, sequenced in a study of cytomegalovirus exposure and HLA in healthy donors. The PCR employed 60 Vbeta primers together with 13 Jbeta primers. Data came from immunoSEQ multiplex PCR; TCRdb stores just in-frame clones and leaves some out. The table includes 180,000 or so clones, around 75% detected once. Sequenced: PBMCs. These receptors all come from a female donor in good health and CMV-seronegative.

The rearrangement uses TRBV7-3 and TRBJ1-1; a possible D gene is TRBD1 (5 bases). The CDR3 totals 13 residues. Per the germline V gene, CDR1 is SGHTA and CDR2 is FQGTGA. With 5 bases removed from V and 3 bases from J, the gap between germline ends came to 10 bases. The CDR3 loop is CASSKDKDTEAFF. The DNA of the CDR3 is TGTGCCAGCAGCAAGGACAAGGACACTGAAGCTTTCTTT.

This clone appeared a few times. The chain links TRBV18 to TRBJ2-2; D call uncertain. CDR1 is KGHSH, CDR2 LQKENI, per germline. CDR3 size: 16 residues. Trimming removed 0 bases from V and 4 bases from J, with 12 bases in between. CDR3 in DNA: TGTGCCAGCTCACCACCGGGCACGACCAGCACCGGGGAGCTGTTTTTT. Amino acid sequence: CASSPPGTTSTGELFF.

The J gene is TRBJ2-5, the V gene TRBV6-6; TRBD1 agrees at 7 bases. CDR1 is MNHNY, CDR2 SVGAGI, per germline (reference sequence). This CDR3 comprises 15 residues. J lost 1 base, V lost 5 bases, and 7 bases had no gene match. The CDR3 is CASSPIRQGQETQYF. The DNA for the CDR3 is TGTGCCAGCAGTCCGATCCGACAGGGCCAAGAGACCCAGTACTTC.

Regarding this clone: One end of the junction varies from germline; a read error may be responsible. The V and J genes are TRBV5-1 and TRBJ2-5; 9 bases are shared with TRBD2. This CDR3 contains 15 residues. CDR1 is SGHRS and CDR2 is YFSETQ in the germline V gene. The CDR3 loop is CASSLKLAGQGTQYF. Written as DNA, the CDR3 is TGCGCCAGCAGCTTGAAGCTAGCGGGGCAAGGGACCCAGTACTTC.

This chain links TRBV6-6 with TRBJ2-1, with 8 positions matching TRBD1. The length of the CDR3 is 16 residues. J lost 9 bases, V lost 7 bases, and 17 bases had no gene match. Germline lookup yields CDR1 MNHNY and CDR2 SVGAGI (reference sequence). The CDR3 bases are TGTGCCAGCAAAACAAACAGGGGGGAACGTAGTGGTGAGCAGTTCTTC. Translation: CASKTNRGERSGEQFF.

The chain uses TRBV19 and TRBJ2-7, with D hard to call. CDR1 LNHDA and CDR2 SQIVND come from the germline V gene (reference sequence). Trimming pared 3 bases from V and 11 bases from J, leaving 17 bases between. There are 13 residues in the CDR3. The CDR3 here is CASSISLETVEYF. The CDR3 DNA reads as TGTGCCAGTAGTATCTCCCTAGAGACTGTGGAGTACTTC.

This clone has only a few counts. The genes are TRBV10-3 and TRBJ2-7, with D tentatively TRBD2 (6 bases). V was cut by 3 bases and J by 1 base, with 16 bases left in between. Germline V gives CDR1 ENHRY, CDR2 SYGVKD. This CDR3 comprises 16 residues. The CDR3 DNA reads TGTGCCATCAGTGATCGGAGGGGCGCCCCTTCCTACGAGCAGTACTTC. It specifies CAISDRRGAPSYEQYF.

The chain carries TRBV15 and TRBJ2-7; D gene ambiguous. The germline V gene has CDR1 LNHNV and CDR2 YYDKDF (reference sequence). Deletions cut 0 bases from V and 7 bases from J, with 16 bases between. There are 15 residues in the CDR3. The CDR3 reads CATSRDQSSRGEQYF. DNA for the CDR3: TGTGCCACCAGCAGAGATCAGTCCAGCCGAGGAGAGCAGTACTTC.

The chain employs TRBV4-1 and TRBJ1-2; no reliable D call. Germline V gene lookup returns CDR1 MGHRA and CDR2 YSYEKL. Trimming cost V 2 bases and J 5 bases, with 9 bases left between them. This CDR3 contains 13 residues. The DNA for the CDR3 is TGCGCCAGCAGCCAATTAACGGGGTATGGCTACACCTTC. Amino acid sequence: CASSQLTGYGYTF.

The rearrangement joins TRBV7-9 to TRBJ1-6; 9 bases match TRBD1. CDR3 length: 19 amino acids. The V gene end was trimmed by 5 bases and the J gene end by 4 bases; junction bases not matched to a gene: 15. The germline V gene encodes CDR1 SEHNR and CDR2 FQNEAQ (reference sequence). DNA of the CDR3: TGTGCCAGCAGCCTCCGACGAGGGACAGGGAATAGTTATAATTCACCCCTCCACTTT. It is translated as CASSLRRGTGNSYNSPLHF. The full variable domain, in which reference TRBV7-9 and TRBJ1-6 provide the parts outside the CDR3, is DTGVSQNPRHKITKRGQNVTFRCDPISEHNRLYWYRQTLGQGPEFLTYFQNEAQLEKSRLLSDRFSAERPKGSFSTLEIQRTEQGDSAMYLCASSLRRGTGNSYNSPLHFGNGTRLTVT.

CDR3 in amino acids: CASSQGAAAGVRDEQFF. The CDR3 nucleotides are TGCGCCAGCAGCCAAGGAGCAGCAGCGGGAGTTAGGGATGAGCAGTTCTTC. This chain connects TRBV4-1 to TRBJ2-1; 8 bases agree with TRBD2. The germline V gene has CDR1 MGHRA and CDR2 YSYEKL. This CDR3 region has 17 residues. With V trimmed by 1 base and J by 8 bases, 13 bases remained unmatched.

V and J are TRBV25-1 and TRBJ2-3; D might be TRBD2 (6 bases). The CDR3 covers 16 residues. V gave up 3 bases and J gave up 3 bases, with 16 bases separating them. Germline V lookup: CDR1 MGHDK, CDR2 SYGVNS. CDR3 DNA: TGTGCCAGCAGTGAGCCTCGCGGGGCGATAACAGATACGCAGTATTTT. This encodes CASSEPRGAITDTQYF. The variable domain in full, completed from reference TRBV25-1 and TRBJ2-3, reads EADIYQTPRYLVIGTGKKITLECSQTMGHDKMYWYQQDPGMELHLIHYSYGVNSTEKGDLSSESTVSRIRTEHFPLTLESARPSHTSQYLCASSEPRGAITDTQYFGPGTRLTVL.

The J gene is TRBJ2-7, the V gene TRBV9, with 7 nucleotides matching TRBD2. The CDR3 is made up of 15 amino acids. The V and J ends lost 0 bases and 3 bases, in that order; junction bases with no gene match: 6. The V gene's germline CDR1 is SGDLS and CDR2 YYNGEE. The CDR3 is CASSVDGRAGYEQYF. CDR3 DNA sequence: TGTGCCAGCAGCGTAGATGGGAGGGCCGGCTACGAGCAGTACTTC.

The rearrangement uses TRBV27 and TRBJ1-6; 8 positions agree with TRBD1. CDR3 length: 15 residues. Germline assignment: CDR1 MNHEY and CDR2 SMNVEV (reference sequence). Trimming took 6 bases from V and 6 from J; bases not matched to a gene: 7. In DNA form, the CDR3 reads TGTGCCAGCAGCCAGACAGGGGCGATTAATTCACCCCTCCACTTT. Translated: CASSQTGAINSPLHF.

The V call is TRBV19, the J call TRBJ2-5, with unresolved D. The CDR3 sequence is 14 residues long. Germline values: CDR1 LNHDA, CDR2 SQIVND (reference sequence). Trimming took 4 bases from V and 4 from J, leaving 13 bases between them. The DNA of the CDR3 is TGTGCCAGTAGTACCACACAGTACCGAGAGACCCAGTACTTC. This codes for CASSTTQYRETQYF. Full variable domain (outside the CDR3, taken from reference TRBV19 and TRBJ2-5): DGGITQSPKYLFRKEGQNVTLSCEQNLNHDAMYWYRQDPGQGLRLIYYSQIVNDFQKGDIAEGYSVSREKKESFPLTVTSAQKNPTAFYLCASSTTQYRETQYFGPGTRLLVL.

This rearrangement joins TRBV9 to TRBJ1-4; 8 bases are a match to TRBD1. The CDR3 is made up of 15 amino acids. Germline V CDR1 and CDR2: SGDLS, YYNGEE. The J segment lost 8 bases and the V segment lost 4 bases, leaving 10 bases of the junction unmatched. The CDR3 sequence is CASSPRQGSQEKLFF. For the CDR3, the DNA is TGTGCCAGCAGCCCGCGACAGGGGTCCCAAGAAAAACTGTTTTTT. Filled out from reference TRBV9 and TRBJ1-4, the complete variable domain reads DSGVTQTPKHLITATGQRVTLRCSPRSGDLSVYWYQQSLDQGLQFLIQYYNGEERAKGNILERFSAQQFPDLHSELNLSSLELGDSALYFCASSPRQGSQEKLFFGSGTQLSVL.

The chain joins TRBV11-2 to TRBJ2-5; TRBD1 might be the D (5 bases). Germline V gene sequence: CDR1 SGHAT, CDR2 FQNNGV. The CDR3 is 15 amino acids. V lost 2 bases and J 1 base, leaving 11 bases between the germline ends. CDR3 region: CASSLSSGIQETQYF. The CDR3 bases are TGTGCCAGCAGCTTATCCTCAGGGATCCAAGAGACCCAGTACTTC. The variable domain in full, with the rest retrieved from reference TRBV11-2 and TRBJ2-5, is EAGVAQSPRYKIIEKRQSVAFWCNPISGHATLYWYQQILGQGPKLLIQFQNNGVVDDSQLPKDRFSAERLKGVDSTLKIQPAKLEDSAVYLCASSLSSGIQETQYFGPGTRLLVL.

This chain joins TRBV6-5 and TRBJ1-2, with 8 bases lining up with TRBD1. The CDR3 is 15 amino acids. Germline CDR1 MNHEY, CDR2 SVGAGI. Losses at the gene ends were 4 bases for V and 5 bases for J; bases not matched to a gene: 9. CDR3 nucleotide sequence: TGTGCCAGCAGTTCTGAAGGACAGGGCCCTTATGGCTACACCTTC. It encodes CASSSEGQGPYGYTF.

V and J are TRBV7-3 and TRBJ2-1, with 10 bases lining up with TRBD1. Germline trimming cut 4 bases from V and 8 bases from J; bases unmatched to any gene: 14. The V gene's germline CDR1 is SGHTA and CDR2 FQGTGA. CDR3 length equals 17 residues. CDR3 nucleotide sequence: TGTGCCAGCAGCTCCGGAGTTGCGGGACAGGGGATCGATGAGCAGTTCTTC. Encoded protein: CASSSGVAGQGIDEQFF.

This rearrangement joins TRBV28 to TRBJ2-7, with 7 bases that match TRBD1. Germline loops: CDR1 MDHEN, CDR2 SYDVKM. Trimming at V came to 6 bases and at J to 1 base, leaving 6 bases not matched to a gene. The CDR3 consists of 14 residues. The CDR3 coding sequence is TGTGCCAGCAGAGTACAGGGGCTTTCCTACGAGCAGTACTTC. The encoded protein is CASRVQGLSYEQYF. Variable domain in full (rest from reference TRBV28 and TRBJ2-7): DVKVTQSSRYLVKRTGEKVFLECVQDMDHENMFWYRQDPGLGLRLIYFSYDVKMKEKGDIPEGYSVSREKKERFSLILESASTNQTSMYLCASRVQGLSYEQYFGPGTRLTVT.

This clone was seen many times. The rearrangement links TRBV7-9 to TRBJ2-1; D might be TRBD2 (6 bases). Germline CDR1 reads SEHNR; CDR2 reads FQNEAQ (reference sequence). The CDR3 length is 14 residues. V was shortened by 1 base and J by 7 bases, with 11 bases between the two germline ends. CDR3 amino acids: CASSLVGGRNEQFF. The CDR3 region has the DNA TGTGCCAGCAGCTTAGTCGGGGGAAGGAATGAGCAGTTCTTC. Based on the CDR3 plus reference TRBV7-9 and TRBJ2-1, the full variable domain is DTGVSQNPRHKITKRGQNVTFRCDPISEHNRLYWYRQTLGQGPEFLTYFQNEAQLEKSRLLSDRFSAERPKGSFSTLEIQRTEQGDSAMYLCASSLVGGRNEQFFGPGTRLTVL.

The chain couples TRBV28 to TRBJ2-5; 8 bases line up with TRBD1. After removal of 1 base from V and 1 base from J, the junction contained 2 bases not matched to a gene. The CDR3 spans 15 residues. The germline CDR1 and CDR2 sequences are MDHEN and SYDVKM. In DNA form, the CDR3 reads TGTGCCAGCAGTTTATTCGGACAGGGCCAAGAGACCCAGTACTTC. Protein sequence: CASSLFGQGQETQYF.

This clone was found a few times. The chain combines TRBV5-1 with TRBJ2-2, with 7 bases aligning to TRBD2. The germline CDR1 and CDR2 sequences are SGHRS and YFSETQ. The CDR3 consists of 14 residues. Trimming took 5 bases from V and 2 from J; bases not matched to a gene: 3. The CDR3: CASSGGENTGELFF. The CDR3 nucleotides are TGCGCCAGCAGTGGGGGGGAAAACACCGGGGAGCTGTTTTTT.

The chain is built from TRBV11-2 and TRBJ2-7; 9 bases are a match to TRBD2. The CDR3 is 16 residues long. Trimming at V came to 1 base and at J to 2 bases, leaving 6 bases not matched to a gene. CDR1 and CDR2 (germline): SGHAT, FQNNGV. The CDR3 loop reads CASSLVTAGGAYEQYF. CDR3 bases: TGTGCCAGCAGCTTAGTTACAGCGGGAGGAGCCTACGAGCAGTACTTC.

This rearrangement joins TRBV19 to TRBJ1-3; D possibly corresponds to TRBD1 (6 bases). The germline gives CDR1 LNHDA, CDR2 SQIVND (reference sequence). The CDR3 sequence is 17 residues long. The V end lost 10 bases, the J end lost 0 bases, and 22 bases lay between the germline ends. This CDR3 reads CATESRTAGFSGNTIYF. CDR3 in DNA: TGTGCCACTGAATCGCGGACAGCCGGATTCTCTGGAAACACCATATATTTT. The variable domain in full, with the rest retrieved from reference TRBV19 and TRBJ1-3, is DGGITQSPKYLFRKEGQNVTLSCEQNLNHDAMYWYRQDPGQGLRLIYYSQIVNDFQKGDIAEGYSVSREKKESFPLTVTSAQKNPTAFYLCATESRTAGFSGNTIYFGEGSWLTVV.

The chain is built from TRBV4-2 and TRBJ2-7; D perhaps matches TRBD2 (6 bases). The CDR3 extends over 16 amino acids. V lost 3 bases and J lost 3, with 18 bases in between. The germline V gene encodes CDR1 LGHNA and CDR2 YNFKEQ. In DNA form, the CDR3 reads TGTGCCAGCAGCCAGCCCCTAGCAGGGACTTTCTACGAGCAGTACTTC. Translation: CASSQPLAGTFYEQYF.

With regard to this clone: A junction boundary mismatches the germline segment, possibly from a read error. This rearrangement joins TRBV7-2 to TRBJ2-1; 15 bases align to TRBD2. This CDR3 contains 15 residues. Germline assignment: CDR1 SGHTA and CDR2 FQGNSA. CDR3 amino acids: CASSRGLAGGGWLVF. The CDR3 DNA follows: TGTGCCAGCAGCCGGGGACTAGCGGGGGGCGGGTGGTTGGTCTTC.

The DNA of the CDR3 is TGTGCCTGGAGGCTTGACAGGGGGCAGGACACCTTC. It is translated as CAWRLDRGQDTF. The V call is TRBV30, the J call TRBJ1-2, with 10 bases fitting TRBD1. The CDR3 is made up of 12 amino acids. Per germline, CDR1 GTSNPN and CDR2 SVGIG (reference sequence). V lost 3 bases and J lost 12; bases outside the gene matches: 7.

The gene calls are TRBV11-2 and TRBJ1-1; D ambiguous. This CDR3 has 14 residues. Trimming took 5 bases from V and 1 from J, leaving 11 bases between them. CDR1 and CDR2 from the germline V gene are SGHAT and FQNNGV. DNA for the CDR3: TGTGCCAGCAGCCCCGGTTCCGGGAACACTGAAGCTTTCTTT. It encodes CASSPGSGNTEAFF.

CDR3 amino acids: CASSKNRDRGSEQYF. Written as DNA, the CDR3 is TGTGCCAGCAGTAAAAACCGGGACAGGGGGTCCGAGCAGTACTTC. The chain carries TRBV27 and TRBJ2-7; 11 bases map to TRBD1. This CDR3 comprises 15 residues. Germline values: CDR1 MNHEY, CDR2 SMNVEV (reference sequence). Trimming removed 5 bases from V and 6 bases from J; junction bases left unmatched: 9.